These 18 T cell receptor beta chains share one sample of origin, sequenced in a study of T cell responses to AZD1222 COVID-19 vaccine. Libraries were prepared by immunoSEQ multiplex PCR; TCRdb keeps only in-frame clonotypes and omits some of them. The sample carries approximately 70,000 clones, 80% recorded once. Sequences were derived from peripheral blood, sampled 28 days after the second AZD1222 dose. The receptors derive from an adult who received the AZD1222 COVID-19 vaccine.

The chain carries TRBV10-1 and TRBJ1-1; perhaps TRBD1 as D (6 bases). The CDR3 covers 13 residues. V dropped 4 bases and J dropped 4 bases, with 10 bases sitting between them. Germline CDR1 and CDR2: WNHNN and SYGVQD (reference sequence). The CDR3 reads CASSVAGATEAFF. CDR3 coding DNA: TGCGCCAGCAGTGTGGCGGGGGCCACTGAAGCTTTCTTT.

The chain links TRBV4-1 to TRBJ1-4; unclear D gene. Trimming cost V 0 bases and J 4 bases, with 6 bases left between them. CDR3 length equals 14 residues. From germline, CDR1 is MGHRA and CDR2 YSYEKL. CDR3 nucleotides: TGCGCCAGCAGCCAAGATTTACATAATGAAAAACTGTTTTTT. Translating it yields CASSQDLHNEKLFF.

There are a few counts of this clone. CDR3 loop: CASRFKTGWFEQYF. The CDR3 nucleotides are TGTGCCAGCAGGTTCAAGACAGGGTGGTTCGAGCAGTACTTC. This chain connects TRBV28 to TRBJ2-7; 7 bases match TRBD1. Trimming at V came to 6 bases and at J to 6 bases, leaving 11 bases not matched to a gene. The CDR3 spans 14 residues. Germline lookup yields CDR1 MDHEN and CDR2 SYDVKM.

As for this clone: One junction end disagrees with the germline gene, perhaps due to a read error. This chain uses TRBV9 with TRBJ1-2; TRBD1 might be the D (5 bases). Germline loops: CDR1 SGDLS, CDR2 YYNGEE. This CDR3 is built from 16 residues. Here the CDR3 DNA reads TGTGCCAGCACCGTATCCCGAAATGGGGGGGTACAGGGCTACACCTTC. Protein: CASTVSRNGGVQGYTF.

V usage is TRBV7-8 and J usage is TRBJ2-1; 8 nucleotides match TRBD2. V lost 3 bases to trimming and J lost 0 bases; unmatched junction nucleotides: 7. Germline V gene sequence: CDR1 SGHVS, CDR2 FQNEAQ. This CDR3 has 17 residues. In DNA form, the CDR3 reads TGTGCCAGCAGCTTGGGGCGGGGGGCCAGCTCCTACAATGAGCAGTTCTTC. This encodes CASSLGRGASSYNEQFF.

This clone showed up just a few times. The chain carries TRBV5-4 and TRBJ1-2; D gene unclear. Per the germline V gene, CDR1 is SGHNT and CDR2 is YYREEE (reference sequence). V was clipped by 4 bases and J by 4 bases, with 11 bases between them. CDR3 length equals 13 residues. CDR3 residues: CASSTEVTYGYTF. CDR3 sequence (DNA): TGTGCCAGCAGCACCGAGGTTACCTATGGCTACACCTTC. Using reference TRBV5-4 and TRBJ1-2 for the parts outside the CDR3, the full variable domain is ETGVTQSPTHLIKTRGQQVTLRCSSQSGHNTVSWYQQALGQGPQFIFQYYREEENGRGNFPPRFSGLQFPNYSSELNVNALELDDSALYLCASSTEVTYGYTFGSGTRLTVV.

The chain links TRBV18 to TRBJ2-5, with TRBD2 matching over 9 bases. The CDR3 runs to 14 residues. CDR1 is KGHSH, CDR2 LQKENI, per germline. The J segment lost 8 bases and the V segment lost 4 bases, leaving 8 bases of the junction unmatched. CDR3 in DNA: TGTGCCAGCTCACGCGATAGCGGGGGCCAAACCCAGTACTTC. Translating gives CASSRDSGGQTQYF.

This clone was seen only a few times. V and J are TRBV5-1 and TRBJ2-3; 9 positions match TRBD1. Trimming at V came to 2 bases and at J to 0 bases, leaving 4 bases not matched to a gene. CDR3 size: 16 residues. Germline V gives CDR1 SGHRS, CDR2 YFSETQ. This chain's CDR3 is CASSFKTGGSTDTQYF. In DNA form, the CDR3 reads TGCGCCAGCAGCTTCAAGACAGGGGGGAGCACAGATACGCAGTATTTT.

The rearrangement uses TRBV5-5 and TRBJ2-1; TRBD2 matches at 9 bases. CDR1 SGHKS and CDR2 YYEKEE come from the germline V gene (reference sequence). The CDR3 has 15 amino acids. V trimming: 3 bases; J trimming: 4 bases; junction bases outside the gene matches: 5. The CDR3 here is CASSSGTSTYNEQFF. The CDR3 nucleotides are TGTGCCAGCAGCTCAGGGACTAGCACTTACAATGAGCAGTTCTTC.

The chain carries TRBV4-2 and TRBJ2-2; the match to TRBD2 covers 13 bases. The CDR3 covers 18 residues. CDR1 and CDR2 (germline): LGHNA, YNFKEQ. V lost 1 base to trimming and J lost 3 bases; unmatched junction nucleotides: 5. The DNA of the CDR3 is TGTGCCAGCAGCCAAGGGACTAGCGGGGGTGTGGACACCGGGGAGCTGTTTTTT. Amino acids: CASSQGTSGGVDTGELFF.

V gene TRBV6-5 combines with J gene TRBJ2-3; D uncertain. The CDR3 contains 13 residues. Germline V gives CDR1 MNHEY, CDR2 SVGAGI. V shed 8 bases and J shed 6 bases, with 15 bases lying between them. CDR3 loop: CASCQNKGDTQYF. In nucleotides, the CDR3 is TGTGCCAGCTGCCAAAATAAAGGGGATACGCAGTATTTT.

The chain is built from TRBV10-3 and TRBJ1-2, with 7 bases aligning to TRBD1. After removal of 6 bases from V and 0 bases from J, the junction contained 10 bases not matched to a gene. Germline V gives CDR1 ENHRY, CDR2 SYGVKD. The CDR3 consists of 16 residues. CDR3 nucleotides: TGTGCCATCAGAGGGACAGTCGGAGGACCTAACTATGGCTACACCTTC. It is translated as CAIRGTVGGPNYGYTF.

CDR3 protein: CASRQGSGQFF. The CDR3 region has the DNA TGTGCCAGCAGACAGGGGTCGGGGCAGTTCTTC. The rearrangement uses TRBV2 and TRBJ2-1; TRBD1 agrees at 7 bases. This CDR3 has 11 residues. Looked up from germline, CDR1 is SNHLY and CDR2 is FYNNEI. The J segment lost 12 bases and the V segment lost 6 bases, leaving 5 bases of the junction unmatched.

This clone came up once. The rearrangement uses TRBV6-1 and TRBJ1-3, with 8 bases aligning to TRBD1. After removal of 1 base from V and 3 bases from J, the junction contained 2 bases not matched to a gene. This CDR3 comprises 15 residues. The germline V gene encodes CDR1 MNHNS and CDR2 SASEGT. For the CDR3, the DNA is TGTGCCAGCAGTGAAGGACAGGGGTATGGAAACACCATATATTTT. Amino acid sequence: CASSEGQGYGNTIYF.

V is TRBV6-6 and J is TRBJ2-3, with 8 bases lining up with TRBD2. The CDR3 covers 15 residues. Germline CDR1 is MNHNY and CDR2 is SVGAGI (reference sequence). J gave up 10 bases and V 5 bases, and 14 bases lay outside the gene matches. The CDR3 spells CASSMPGGVLSAQYF. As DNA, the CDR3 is TGTGCCAGCAGTATGCCGGGGGGGGTCTTGTCAGCGCAGTATTTT.

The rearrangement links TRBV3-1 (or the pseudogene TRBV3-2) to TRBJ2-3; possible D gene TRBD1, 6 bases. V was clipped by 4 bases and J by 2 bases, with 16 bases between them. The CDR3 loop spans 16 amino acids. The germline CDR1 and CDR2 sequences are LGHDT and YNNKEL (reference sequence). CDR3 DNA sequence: TGTGCCAGCAGCCTACGGACAGAGGTACTCACAGATACGCAGTATTTT. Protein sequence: CASSLRTEVLTDTQYF.

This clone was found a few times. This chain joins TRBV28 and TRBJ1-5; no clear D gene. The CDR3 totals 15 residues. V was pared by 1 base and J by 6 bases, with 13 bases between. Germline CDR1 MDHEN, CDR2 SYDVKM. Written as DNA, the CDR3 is TGTGCCAGCAGTTTATATTCCCCGGCGGGTCAGCCCCAGCATTTT. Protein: CASSLYSPAGQPQHF.

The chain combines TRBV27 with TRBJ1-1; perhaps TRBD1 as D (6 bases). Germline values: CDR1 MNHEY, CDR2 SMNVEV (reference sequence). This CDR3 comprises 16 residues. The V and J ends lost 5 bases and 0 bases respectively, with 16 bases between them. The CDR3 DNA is TGTGCCAGCAGTGCCGGGACACCTTATTTGAACACTGAAGCTTTCTTT. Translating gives CASSAGTPYLNTEAFF.